This note documents a single T cell receptor (beta chain) sequence. Its binding antigen is unknown. Within one base of it there is no much larger clone, and no base qualities were kept. The data originate from a study of T cell repertoires in cytomegalovirus infection (dated by TCRdb to the late 2010s). About the full investigation: Peptide stimulations targeted recently identified HLA-C-restricted CMV epitopes, whose presentation resists viral immunomodulation, together with well-studied HLA-B-restricted epitopes. The HLA type of each donor mattered for the analysis, because public TCR beta signatures pointed to carriage of CMV infection along with the matching HLA type. Study-wide conclusions, independent of this receptor: In both this cohort and an independent roughly 350-donor cohort, the cumulative frequency of public TCR beta family members distinguished carriers of CMV infection plus the relevant HLA type. The ex vivo response was dominated by HLA-C-restricted CMV-specific TCR beta clonotypes, which also provided the single most frequent clonotype in two of eight donors.

Sequenced on an Illumina HiSeq 1500. In TCRdb, the public reads were trimmed at Q25 with fastp and aligned with MiXCR, with productive beta chains retained. Identical CDR3 proteins give one entry, which carries the most common genes and DNA. In this sample the table shows 90,000 to 120,000 distinct CDR3 sequences, 42% of which occur a single time. Of the sample, approximately 74% is held by the ten largest clones. The sample's treatment or condition label is to be understood as: in vitro stimulation with specific CMV peptide epitopes to enrich CMV-specific T cells. This TCR came from a human donor in good health (CMV status not recorded). Some clones in this sample may be carry-over from other donors' samples. The specimen comprised CD8+ T cells from cultured PBMCs, sampled from culture after CMV antigen stimulation.

The DNA sequence follows: TGTGCCAGCAATCTTCACCCCGGGGGACAGGAGTCCTACGAGCAGTACTTC. Its translation is CASNLHPGGQESYEQYF. The rearrangement joined TRBV7-9 to TRBJ2-7; TRBD1 fits 8 bases in the junction. V has 7 bases trimmed and J has 1 base trimmed; junction bases matching no gene number 15. Counted from cysteine to phenylalanine, this CDR3 has 17 amino acids. Only the CDR3 DNA stays, 51 bases, in frame from base 1. Reading the germline V gene (reference sequence) gives CDR1 SEHNR and CDR2 FQNEAQ.